Below are 13 T cell receptor beta chains sequenced from a single sample in a study of blood T cell repertoires in COVID-19. TCRdb's table, derived via immunoSEQ multiplex PCR, lists solely in-frame clones and lacks some. The table lists more than 110,000 clones, about 90% of them singletons. Sequences were obtained from peripheral blood. These receptors came from a middle-aged man with active or convalescent COVID-19.

The gene calls are TRBV5-1 and TRBJ2-1; the match to TRBD1 covers 8 bases. The length of the CDR3 is 12 residues. Germline assignment: CDR1 SGHRS and CDR2 YFSETQ. J gave up 7 bases and V 4 bases, and 1 base lay outside the gene matches. This CDR3 reads CASSRQGNEQFF. CDR3 in DNA: TGCGCCAGCAGCAGACAGGGGAATGAGCAGTTCTTC.

The chain joins TRBV14 to TRBJ2-5; D call uncertain. The CDR3 length is 12 residues. The V end lost 5 bases, the J end lost 5 bases, and 9 bases lay between the germline ends. From germline, CDR1 is SGHDN and CDR2 FVKESK. CDR3 nucleotide sequence: TGTGCCAGCAGCACCTTCGGGGAGACCCAGTACTTC. Protein sequence: CASSTFGETQYF.

The chain combines TRBV19 with TRBJ2-2, with TRBD2 identical over 8 bases. This CDR3 contains 16 residues. Looked up from germline, CDR1 is LNHDA and CDR2 is SQIVND (reference sequence). J was trimmed by 5 bases and V by 10 bases; bases with no gene match: 15. As DNA, the CDR3 is TGTGCCACCCAAGGCGGGGGGCCTAGAATTACCGGGGAGCTGTTTTTT. Protein product: CATQGGGPRITGELFF.

This chain joins TRBV7-9 and TRBJ2-7; 10 bases line up with TRBD2. Germline loops: CDR1 SEHNR, CDR2 FQNEAQ (reference sequence). This CDR3 region has 17 residues. The V gene end was trimmed by 0 bases and the J gene end by 0 bases; junction bases not matched to a gene: 5. CDR3 bases: TGTGCCAGCAGCTTAGCGGGGACTAGCGCGAGCTCCTACGAGCAGTACTTC. It is translated as CASSLAGTSASSYEQYF.

The gene calls are TRBV6-5 and TRBJ1-2, with 10 bases lining up with TRBD1. Germline V lookup: CDR1 MNHEY, CDR2 SVGAGI. Trimming removed 2 bases from V and 7 bases from J; junction bases left unmatched: 1. This CDR3 is 13 amino acids long. The CDR3 sequence is CASSYRDRGGYTF. Here the CDR3 DNA reads TGTGCCAGCAGTTACCGGGACAGGGGTGGCTACACCTTC.

V usage is TRBV27 and J usage is TRBJ2-7, with 7 positions matching TRBD2. This CDR3 contains 17 residues. Germline trimming cut 2 bases from V and 4 bases from J; bases unmatched to any gene: 14. Germline values: CDR1 MNHEY, CDR2 SMNVEV (reference sequence). CDR3 DNA sequence: TGTGCCAGCAGTTTAGGTCCACCGTGGGAGGGCCCGTACGAGCAGTACTTC. It codes for CASSLGPPWEGPYEQYF.

This clone was recorded once. The chain combines TRBV19 with TRBJ1-1, with D tentatively TRBD1 (5 bases). Per germline, CDR1 LNHDA and CDR2 SQIVND (reference sequence). V gave up 3 bases and J gave up 4 bases, with 9 bases separating them. CDR3 size: 13 residues. As DNA, the CDR3 is TGTGCCAGTAGTATGGAGGGGAGCACTGAAGCTTTCTTT. Translation: CASSMEGSTEAFF.

This clone appeared many times. The chain recombines TRBV7-9 with TRBJ2-7; 12 bases fit TRBD2. The CDR3 runs 16 residues. V gave up 5 bases and J gave up 4 bases; unmatched junction bases: 9. The germline V gene encodes CDR1 SEHNR and CDR2 FQNEAQ (reference sequence). CDR3 DNA: TGTGCCAGCAGCGGGGGGGACGGACTAGCGGGGTACGAGCAGTACTTC. This encodes CASSGGDGLAGYEQYF. Together with reference TRBV7-9 and TRBJ2-7, the CDR3 gives the full variable domain: DTGVSQNPRHKITKRGQNVTFRCDPISEHNRLYWYRQTLGQGPEFLTYFQNEAQLEKSRLLSDRFSAERPKGSFSTLEIQRTEQGDSAMYLCASSGGDGLAGYEQYFGPGTRLTVT.

V and J are TRBV4-1 and TRBJ2-2; 13 positions agree with TRBD2. V lost 1 base and J lost 4; bases outside the gene matches: 6. The CDR3 length is 18 residues. CDR1 and CDR2 (germline): MGHRA, YSYEKL. The CDR3 sequence: CASSQGLAGGRGTGELFF. The DNA of the CDR3 is TGCGCCAGCAGCCAAGGACTAGCGGGGGGTCGGGGCACCGGGGAGCTGTTTTTT.

The chain recombines TRBV14 with TRBJ2-1; D is uncertain. CDR1 and CDR2 (germline): SGHDN, FVKESK. V dropped 1 base and J dropped 12 bases, with 10 bases sitting between them. The CDR3 has 12 residues. This CDR3 reads CASSQVLSRQFF. For the CDR3, the DNA is TGTGCCAGCAGCCAAGTTCTTTCTAGGCAGTTCTTC. The full variable domain, in which reference TRBV14 and TRBJ2-1 provide the parts outside the CDR3, is EAGVTQFPSHSVIEKGQTVTLRCDPISGHDNLYWYRRVMGKEIKFLLHFVKESKQDESGMPNNRFLAERTGGTYSTLKVQPAELEDSGVYFCASSQVLSRQFFGPGTRLTVL.

As concerns this clone: Relative to the germline gene, one junction end is altered; a read error may explain this. This chain uses TRBV5-5 with TRBJ1-1, with D unresolved. The CDR3 is 13 residues long. CDR1 and CDR2 from the germline V gene are SGHKS and YYEKEE (reference sequence). Written as DNA, the CDR3 is TGTGCCAGCAGCTTTGGCCCGAACGCTGAAGCTTTCTTT. Its protein is CASSFGPNAEAFF. Full variable domain (missing parts from reference TRBV5-5 and TRBJ1-1): DAGVTQSPTHLIKTRGQQVTLRCSPISGHKSVSWYQQVLGQGPQFIFQYYEKEERGRGNFPDRFSARQFPNYSSELNVNALLLGDSALYLCASSFGPNAEAFFGQGTRLTVV.

The chain has TRBV15 and TRBJ2-5; 9 nucleotides align to TRBD2. Germline-derived CDR1 and CDR2 are LNHNV and YYDKDF (reference sequence). The CDR3 totals 16 residues. Trimming took 5 bases from V and 7 from J; bases not matched to a gene: 14. The CDR3 coding sequence is TGTGCCACCAGCCCACAAGGGCTAGCGGGAATGGTGACCCAGTACTTC. It yields the protein CATSPQGLAGMVTQYF.

Only one count was recorded for this clone. The chain uses TRBV10-2 and TRBJ1-2, with TRBD1 matching over 8 bases. The CDR3 contains 13 residues. V was pared by 3 bases and J by 4 bases, with 1 base of the junction left unmatched. Germline-derived CDR1 and CDR2 are WSHSY and SAAADI. The CDR3 loop is CASSDRGPYGYTF. CDR3 DNA sequence: TGCGCCAGCAGTGACAGGGGGCCCTATGGCTACACCTTC.